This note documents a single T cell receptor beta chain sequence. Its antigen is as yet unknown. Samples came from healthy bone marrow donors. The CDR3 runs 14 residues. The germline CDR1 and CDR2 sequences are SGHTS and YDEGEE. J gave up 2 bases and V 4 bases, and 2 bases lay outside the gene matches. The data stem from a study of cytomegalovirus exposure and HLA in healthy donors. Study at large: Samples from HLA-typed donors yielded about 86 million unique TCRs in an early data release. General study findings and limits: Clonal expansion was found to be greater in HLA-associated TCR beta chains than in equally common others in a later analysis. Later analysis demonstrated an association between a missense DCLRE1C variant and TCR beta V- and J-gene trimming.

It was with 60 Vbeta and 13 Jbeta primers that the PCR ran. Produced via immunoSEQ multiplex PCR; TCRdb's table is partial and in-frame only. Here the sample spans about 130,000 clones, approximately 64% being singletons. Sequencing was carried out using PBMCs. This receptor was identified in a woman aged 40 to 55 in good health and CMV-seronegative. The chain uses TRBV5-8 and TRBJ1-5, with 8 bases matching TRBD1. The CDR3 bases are TGTGCCAGCAGCGTACAGGGGGGCAATCAGCCCCAGCATTTT. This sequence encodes CASSVQGGNQPQHF.